These T cell receptor beta chains were read from a single sample in a study of CD8+ T cells in alopecia areata. Clones were sequenced by immunoSEQ multiplex PCR, and TCRdb holds only the in-frame ones, with some missing. Here the sample spans roughly 140,000 clones, about 47% being singletons. Source: CD4+ T cells sorted from blood, taken at week 0. These receptors were taken from a human donor with alopecia areata. Both conserved end residues are part of each CDR3. D genes are given only for firm matches. Clone size is stated in some rows and not others, as once, few, many or a class when expanded.

d_call | clone_size | cdr3_length | j_call | v_call | cdr3_nt | cdr3_aa
- | - | 11 | TRBJ2-7 | TRBV30 | TGTGCCTGGAGCCGGAACTACGAGCAGTACTTC | CAWSRNYEQYF
TRBD1 | few | 15 | TRBJ2-2 | TRBV25-1 | TGTGCCAGCGCTACAACAGGGGGCGCGACCGGGGAGCTGTTTTTT | CASATTGGATGELFF
- | - | 16 | TRBJ2-7 | TRBV7-2 | TGTGCCAGCGGTAGGCCCTTCGAGGGAGGATTCTACGAGCAGTACTTC | CASGRPFEGGFYEQYF
TRBD2 | - | 15 | TRBJ2-2 | TRBV6-5 | TGTGCCAGCTGTCGGGGGGAGGCGAACACCGGGGAGCTGTTTTTT | CASCRGEANTGELFF
TRBD1 | few | 17 | TRBJ1-5 | TRBV7-9 | TGTGCCAGCAGCTCGTCCACAGGGGGCCTGAGCAATCAGCCCCAGCATTTT | CASSSSTGGLSNQPQHF
- | - | 12 | TRBJ1-2 | TRBV30 | TGTGCCTGGAGTTTAGAAAACTATGGCTACACCTTC | CAWSLENYGYTF
- | - | 16 | TRBJ1-4 | TRBV18 | TGTGCCAGCTCGCCGTCCAGGGACCTCCCTAATGAAAAACTGTTTTTT | CASSPSRDLPNEKLFF
TRBD1 | - | 14 | TRBJ2-7 | TRBV11-2 | TGTGCCAGCAGCTTAGATCAGAACAGGGGCGAGCAGTACTTC | CASSLDQNRGEQYF
- | few | 15 | TRBJ2-7 | TRBV7-9 | TGTGCCAGCAGCTTAGTCGGGACGGCAACCTACGAGCAGTACTTC | CASSLVGTATYEQYF
- | - | 15 | TRBJ2-4 | TRBV30 | TGTGCCTGGAGTTTAACAGGGAAGGCCAAAAACATTCAGTACTTC | CAWSLTGKAKNIQYF
- | - | 13 | TRBJ1-2 | TRBV7-9 | TGTGCCAGCAGCTTACGGCAGGGCGTACTGATAGCCTTC | CASSLRQGVLIAF
- | - | 13 | TRBJ1-5 | TRBV4-3 | TGCGCCAGCAGCCAAAGGACAGCCCAGCCCCAGCATTTT | CASSQRTAQPQHF
TRBD1 | few | 13 | TRBJ2-5 | TRBV30 | TGTGCCTGGAAATATGACAGGGTTCAGACCCAGTACTTC | CAWKYDRVQTQYF
TRBD2 | - | 15 | TRBJ2-7 | TRBV5-1 | TGCGCCAGCAGCTTGGAGGGGACTAACCCCTACGAGCAGTACTTC | CASSLEGTNPYEQYF
- | - | 13 | TRBJ2-7 | TRBV7-8 | TGTGCCAGCAGCCTGGGGGTGGCCTACGAGCAGTACTTC | CASSLGVAYEQYF
TRBD2 | - | 19 | TRBJ2-2 | TRBV10-3 | TGTGCCATCAGTGGGCGAACTCGGACTAGCGGGGGGAACACCGGGGAGCTGTTTTTT | CAISGRTRTSGGNTGELFF
- | - | 12 | TRBJ1-4 | TRBV29-1 | TGCAGCGTGCGAAGCCTGGACGAAAAACTGTTTTTT | CSVRSLDEKLFF
- | once | 16 | TRBJ2-3 | TRBV11-2 | TGTGCCAGCAGCTTAGATCGAGGAATCAGCACAGATACGCAGTATTTT | CASSLDRGISTDTQYF
- | - | 14 | TRBJ2-1 | TRBV13 | TGTGCCAGCAGCGACCTCTCCGGCAACAATGAGCAGTTCTTC | CASSDLSGNNEQFF
- | - | 13 | TRBJ1-4 | TRBV5-1 | TGCGCCAGCAGCTTTTTTACGGGGGAAAAACTGTTTTTT | CASSFFTGEKLFF
TRBD1 | - | 19 | TRBJ2-7 | TRBV7-8 | TGTGCCAGCAGCTCCTATATGGGTGCTCCCGGGACAGGGCGATACGAGCAGTACTTC | CASSSYMGAPGTGRYEQYF
TRBD2 | - | 14 | TRBJ2-5 | TRBV4-2 | TGTGCCAGCAGCCCGGGGAGGGGACAAGAGACCCAGTACTTC | CASSPGRGQETQYF
TRBD1 | - | 13 | TRBJ2-5 | TRBV29-1 | TGCAGCGACCAACAGGGGCCCCAAGAGACCCAGTACTTC | CSDQQGPQETQYF
- | few | 14 | TRBJ1-1 | TRBV29-1 | TGCAGCGTTGGGACGGACAGACGGAGCACTGAAGCTTTCTTT | CSVGTDRRSTEAFF
TRBD1 | - | 14 | TRBJ1-4 | TRBV5-4 | TGTGCCAGCAGCTACAGGGGACTTAATGAAAAACTGTTTTTT | CASSYRGLNEKLFF
- | - | 13 | TRBJ1-2 | TRBV2 | TGTGCCAGCATCCCAGGACCTAACTATGGCTACACCTTC | CASIPGPNYGYTF
- | - | 13 | TRBJ1-2 | TRBV28 | TGTGCCAGCAGTTCAGGGCAGCACTATGGCTACACCTTC | CASSSGQHYGYTF
- | few | 15 | TRBJ2-1 | TRBV2 | TGTGCCAGCAGGATGACTGTTTTCTCCTACAATGAGCAGTTCTTC | CASRMTVFSYNEQFF
TRBD1 | - | 15 | TRBJ1-1 | TRBV6-5 | TGTGCCAGCAGCTACAGGGGGCGGTTGAACACTGAAGCTTTCTTT | CASSYRGRLNTEAFF
- | - | 14 | TRBJ2-4 | TRBV29-1 | TGCAGCGCTCCTGACCCTCTAGCCAAAAACATTCAGTACTTC | CSAPDPLAKNIQYF
TRBD1 | few | 14 | TRBJ1-1 | TRBV30 | TGTGCCTGGAGTGCCGGGGACAGGGGGACTGAAGCTTTCTTT | CAWSAGDRGTEAFF
- | - | 15 | TRBJ1-2 | TRBV7-9 | TGTGCCAGCAGCTTAATGGTGGTAACTAACTATGGCTACACCTTC | CASSLMVVTNYGYTF
- | - | 14 | TRBJ1-6 | TRBV30 | TGTGCCTGGAGTGTGGGCCAAAATAATTCACCCCTCCACTTT | CAWSVGQNNSPLHF
- | - | 13 | TRBJ1-2 | TRBV2 | TGTGCCAGCAGTGAGCCAGGCCTCTATGGCTACACCTTC | CASSEPGLYGYTF
- | - | 10 | TRBJ1-2 | TRBV29-1 | TGCACCTCCGACCTGGATGGCTACACCTTC | CTSDLDGYTF
- | few | 14 | TRBJ1-1 | TRBV4-2 | TGTGCCAGCAGCCTCGGGGGAATGAACACTGAAGCTTTCTTT | CASSLGGMNTEAFF
- | - | 12 | TRBJ2-1 | TRBV2 | TGTGCCAGCAGTGAAGCTAGCGCGCTGAGCCTCTTC | CASSEASALSLF
TRBD1 | - | 16 | TRBJ1-1 | TRBV7-9 | TGTGCCAGCAGCTTCGGCCAGGGGGCGGCGAACACTGAAGCTTTCTTT | CASSFGQGAANTEAFF
TRBD1 | - | 14 | TRBJ2-3 | TRBV7-3 | TGTGCCAGCAGTGTACAGGGGGCGGAAGATACGCAGTATTTT | CASSVQGAEDTQYF
TRBD1 | - | 13 | TRBJ1-1 | TRBV5-6 | TGTGCCAGCAGCTTGGACAGGGGTGGTGAAGCTTTCTTT | CASSLDRGGEAFF
- | - | 15 | TRBJ1-1 | TRBV18 | TGTGCCAGCTCACCACAGAGAGGGATGAACACTGAAGCTTTCTTT | CASSPQRGMNTEAFF
- | once | 16 | TRBJ2-7 | TRBV7-9 | TGTGCCAGCAGCCCAGGGGTCGGGAGGCCCCCGGAGGAGCAGTACTTC | CASSPGVGRPPEEQYF
- | few | 13 | TRBJ1-5 | TRBV10-3 | TGTGCCATCAGGAACAGGGCTGATCAGCCCCAGCATTTT | CAIRNRADQPQHF
- | - | 12 | TRBJ1-2 | TRBV7-9 | TGTGCCAGCAGCCCTGGGGGCAGCGGCTACACCTTC | CASSPGGSGYTF
- | few | 11 | TRBJ2-7 | TRBV7-9 | TGTGCCAGCAGCCAAACAGGGAAGCAGTACTTC | CASSQTGKQYF
TRBD2 | - | 18 | TRBJ2-7 | TRBV10-3 | TGTGCCATCAGGGGGACTAGCGGGATGGCACCTAACTCCTACGAGCAGTACTTC | CAIRGTSGMAPNSYEQYF